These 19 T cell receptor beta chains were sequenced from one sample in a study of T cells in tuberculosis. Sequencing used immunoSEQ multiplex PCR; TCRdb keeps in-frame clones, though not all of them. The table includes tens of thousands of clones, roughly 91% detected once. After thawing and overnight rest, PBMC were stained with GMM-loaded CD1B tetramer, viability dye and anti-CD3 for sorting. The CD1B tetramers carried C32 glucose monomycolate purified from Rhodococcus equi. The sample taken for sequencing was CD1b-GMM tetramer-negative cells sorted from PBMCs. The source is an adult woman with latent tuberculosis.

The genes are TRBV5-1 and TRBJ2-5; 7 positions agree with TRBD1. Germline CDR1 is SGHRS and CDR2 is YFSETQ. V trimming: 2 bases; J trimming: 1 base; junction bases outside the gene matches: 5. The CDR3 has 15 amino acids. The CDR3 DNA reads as TGCGCCAGCAGCTTCGGAGACAGGGCCCAAGAGACCCAGTACTTC. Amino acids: CASSFGDRAQETQYF.

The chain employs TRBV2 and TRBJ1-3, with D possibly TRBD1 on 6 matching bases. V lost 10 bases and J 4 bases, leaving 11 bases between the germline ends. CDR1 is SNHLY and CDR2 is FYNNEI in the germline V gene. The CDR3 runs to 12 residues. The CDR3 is CATLGQGNTIYF. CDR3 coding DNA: TGTGCCACACTCGGACAGGGAAACACCATATATTTT.

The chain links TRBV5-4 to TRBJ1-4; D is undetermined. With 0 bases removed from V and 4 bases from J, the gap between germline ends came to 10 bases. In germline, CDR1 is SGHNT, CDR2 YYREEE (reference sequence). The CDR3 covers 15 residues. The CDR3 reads CASSLDFGHNEKLFF. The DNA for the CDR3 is TGTGCCAGCAGCTTGGATTTTGGGCATAATGAAAAACTGTTTTTT.

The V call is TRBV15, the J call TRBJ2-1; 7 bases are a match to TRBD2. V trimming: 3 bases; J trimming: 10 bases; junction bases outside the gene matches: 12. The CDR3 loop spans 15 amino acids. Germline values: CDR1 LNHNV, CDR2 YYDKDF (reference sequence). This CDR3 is CATSSQRDWGEEQFF. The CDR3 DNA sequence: TGTGCCACCAGCAGCCAGCGGGACTGGGGGGAGGAGCAGTTCTTC.

CDR3 amino acids: CASSSRVNYGYTF. For the CDR3, the DNA is TGTGCCAGCAGCTCCCGGGTTAACTATGGCTACACCTTC. The rearrangement links TRBV11-2 to TRBJ1-2; D remains unclear. The CDR3 has 13 amino acids. V was clipped by 4 bases and J by 1 base, with 7 bases between them. Germline loops: CDR1 SGHAT, CDR2 FQNNGV.

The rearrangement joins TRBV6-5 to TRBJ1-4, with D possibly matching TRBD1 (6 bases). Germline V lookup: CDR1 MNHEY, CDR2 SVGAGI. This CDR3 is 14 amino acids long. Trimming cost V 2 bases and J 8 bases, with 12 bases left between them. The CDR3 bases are TGTGCCAGCAGTTACCGGGGGGCGCGGGAAAAACTGTTTTTT. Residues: CASSYRGAREKLFF.

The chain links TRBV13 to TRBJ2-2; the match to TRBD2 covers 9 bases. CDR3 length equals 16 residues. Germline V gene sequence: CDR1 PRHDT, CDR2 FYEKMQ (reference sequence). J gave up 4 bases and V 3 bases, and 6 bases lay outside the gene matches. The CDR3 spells CASSFSLLAGTGELFF. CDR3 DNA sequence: TGTGCCAGCAGCTTCTCATTACTAGCGGGCACCGGGGAGCTGTTTTTT.

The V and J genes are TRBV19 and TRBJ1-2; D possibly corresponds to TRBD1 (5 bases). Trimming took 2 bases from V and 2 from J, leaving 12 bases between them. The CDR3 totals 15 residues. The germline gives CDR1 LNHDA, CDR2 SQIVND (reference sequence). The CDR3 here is CASSITGEENYGYTF. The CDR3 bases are TGTGCCAGTAGTATAACGGGGGAGGAGAACTATGGCTACACCTTC.

The CDR3 region is CASSQSNEKLFF. In DNA form, the CDR3 reads TGTGCCAGCAGTCAGTCAAATGAAAAACTGTTTTTT. This chain connects TRBV6-1 to TRBJ1-4; D unclear. The germline V and J ends were trimmed by 5 bases and 5 bases, with 6 bases remaining between them. Germline V gene sequence: CDR1 MNHNS, CDR2 SASEGT. The CDR3 has 12 residues.

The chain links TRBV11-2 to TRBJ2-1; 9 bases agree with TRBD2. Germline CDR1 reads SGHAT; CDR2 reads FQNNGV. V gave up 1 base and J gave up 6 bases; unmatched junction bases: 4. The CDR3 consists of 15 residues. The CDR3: CASSLGGGGGNEQFF. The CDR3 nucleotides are TGTGCCAGCAGCTTAGGGGGCGGGGGGGGCAATGAGCAGTTCTTC.

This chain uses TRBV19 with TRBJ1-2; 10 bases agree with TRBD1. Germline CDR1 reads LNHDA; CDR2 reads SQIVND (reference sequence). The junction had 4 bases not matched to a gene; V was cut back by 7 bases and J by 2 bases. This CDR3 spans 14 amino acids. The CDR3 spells CASTTTGGNYGYTF. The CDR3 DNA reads TGTGCCAGTACCACGACAGGGGGCAACTATGGCTACACCTTC.

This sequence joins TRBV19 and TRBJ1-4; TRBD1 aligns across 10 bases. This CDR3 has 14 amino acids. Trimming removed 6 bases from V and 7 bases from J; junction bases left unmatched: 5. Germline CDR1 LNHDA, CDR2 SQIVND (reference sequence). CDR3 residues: CASRRQGAIEKLFF. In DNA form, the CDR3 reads TGTGCCAGTAGAAGACAGGGGGCGATTGAAAAACTGTTTTTT.

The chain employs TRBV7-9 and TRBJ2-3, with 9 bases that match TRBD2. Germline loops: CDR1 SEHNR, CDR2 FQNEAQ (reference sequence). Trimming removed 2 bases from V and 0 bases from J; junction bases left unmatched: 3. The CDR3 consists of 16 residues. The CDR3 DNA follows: TGTGCCAGCAGCTTACTGGGACTAGCAAGCACAGATACGCAGTATTTT. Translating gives CASSLLGLASTDTQYF.

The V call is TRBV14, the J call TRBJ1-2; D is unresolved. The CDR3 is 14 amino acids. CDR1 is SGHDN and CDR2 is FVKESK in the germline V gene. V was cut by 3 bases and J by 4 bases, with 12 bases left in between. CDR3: CASSQRLEGYGYTF. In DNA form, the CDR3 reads TGTGCCAGCAGCCAGAGGTTAGAAGGCTATGGCTACACCTTC.

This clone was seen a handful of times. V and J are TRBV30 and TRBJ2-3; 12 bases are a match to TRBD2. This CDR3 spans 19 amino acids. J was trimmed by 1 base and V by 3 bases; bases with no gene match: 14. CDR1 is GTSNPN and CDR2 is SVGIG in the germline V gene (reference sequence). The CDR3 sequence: CAWRMLATGTSGRTDTQYF. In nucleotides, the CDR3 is TGTGCCTGGAGAATGCTAGCTACCGGGACTAGCGGGCGCACAGATACGCAGTATTTT.

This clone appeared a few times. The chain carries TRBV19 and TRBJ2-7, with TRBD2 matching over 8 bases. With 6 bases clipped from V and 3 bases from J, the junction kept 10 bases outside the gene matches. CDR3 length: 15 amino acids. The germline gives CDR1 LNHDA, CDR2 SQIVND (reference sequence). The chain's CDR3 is CASRSLAGGSYEQYV. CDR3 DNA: TGTGCCAGTAGGTCCCTGGCGGGGGGAAGCTACGAGCAGTACGTC.

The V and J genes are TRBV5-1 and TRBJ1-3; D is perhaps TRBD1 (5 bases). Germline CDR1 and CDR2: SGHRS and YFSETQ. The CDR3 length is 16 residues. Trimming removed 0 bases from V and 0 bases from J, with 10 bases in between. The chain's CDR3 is CASSLARAASGNTIYF. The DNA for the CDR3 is TGCGCCAGCAGCTTGGCCAGGGCGGCCTCTGGAAACACCATATATTTT.

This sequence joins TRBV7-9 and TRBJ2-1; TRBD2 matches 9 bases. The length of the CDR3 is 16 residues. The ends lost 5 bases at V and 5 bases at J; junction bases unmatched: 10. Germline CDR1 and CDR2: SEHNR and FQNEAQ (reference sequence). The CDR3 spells CASSQLAGLGDNEQFF. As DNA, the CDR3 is TGTGCCAGCAGCCAGCTAGCGGGGCTTGGGGACAATGAGCAGTTCTTC.

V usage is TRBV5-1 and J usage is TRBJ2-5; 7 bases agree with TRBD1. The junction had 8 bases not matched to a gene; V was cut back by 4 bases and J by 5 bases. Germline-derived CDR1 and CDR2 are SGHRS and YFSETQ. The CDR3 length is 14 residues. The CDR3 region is CASSPSTGLETQYF. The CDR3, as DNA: TGCGCCAGCAGCCCCTCGACAGGGTTGGAGACCCAGTACTTC.